The 9 T cell receptor beta chains below come from one sample, sequenced in a study of T cell repertoires in cytomegalovirus infection. Antigen specificity for these receptors is unknown. Each CDR3 protein gets one entry after TCRdb re-called the reads with MiXCR. Among some 800,000 distinct CDR3 sequences listed, approximately 32% were seen once. This specimen consisted of cultured CD8+ T cells from PBMCs, obtained from culture after CMV antigen stimulation. The receptors derive from a human donor in good health (CMV status not recorded). Some clones in this sample may be carry-over from other donors' samples.

This sequence joins TRBV27 and TRBJ1-1; D gene ambiguous. V lost 1 base to trimming and J lost 7 bases, with 4 bases between them. CDR1 MNHEY and CDR2 SMNVEV come from the germline V gene (reference sequence). CDR3 length: 11 amino acids. DNA for the CDR3: TGTGCCAGCAGTTTATTTGGTGAAGCTTTCTTT. It encodes CASSLFGEAFF.

The gene calls are TRBV12-3 or TRBV12-4 and TRBJ2-1; the D is unclear. The CDR3 sequence is 12 residues long. V gave up 6 bases and J gave up 2 bases, with 5 bases separating them. As DNA, the CDR3 is TGTGCCAGCAGGAACACCTACAATGAGCAGTTCTTC. Translating gives CASRNTYNEQFF.

The genes are TRBV19 and TRBJ1-2, with 7 bases fitting TRBD1. Germline values: CDR1 LNHDA, CDR2 SQIVND (reference sequence). The CDR3 has 17 amino acids. The V gene end was trimmed by 6 bases and the J gene end by 6 bases; junction bases not matched to a gene: 19. CDR3: CASSDRKQGPPLHGYTF. Written as DNA, the CDR3 is TGTGCCAGTAGCGACCGAAAACAGGGGCCGCCTTTGCATGGCTACACCTTC. The whole variable domain, filled in from reference TRBV19 and TRBJ1-2, reads DGGITQSPKYLFRKEGQNVTLSCEQNLNHDAMYWYRQDPGQGLRLIYYSQIVNDFQKGDIAEGYSVSREKKESFPLTVTSAQKNPTAFYLCASSDRKQGPPLHGYTFGSGTRLTVV.

V gene TRBV5-1 combines with J gene TRBJ2-3; TRBD1 agrees at 11 bases. The germline V gene encodes CDR1 SGHRS and CDR2 YFSETQ. This CDR3 has 16 residues. V shed 4 bases, J shed 6 bases, and the junction held 10 bases outside the gene matches. The CDR3: CASSPIGQGAGDTQYF. DNA of the CDR3: TGCGCCAGCAGCCCGATCGGACAGGGGGCAGGGGATACGCAGTATTTT.

V and J are TRBV7-6 and TRBJ1-2; D is unresolved. This CDR3 spans 14 amino acids. Per germline, CDR1 SGHVS and CDR2 FNYEAQ. The ends were cut back, 5 bases at V and 0 bases at J, with 10 bases in the middle. CDR3 in DNA: TGTGCCAGCAGCCCGCCCGGGACTAACTATGGCTACACCTTC. As protein: CASSPPGTNYGYTF.

The chain recombines TRBV5-4 with TRBJ2-1; TRBD1 aligns across 9 bases. Germline V CDR1 and CDR2: SGHNT, YYREEE (reference sequence). V lost 2 bases to trimming and J lost 5 bases; unmatched junction nucleotides: 11. The CDR3 runs to 17 residues. The CDR3 DNA reads TGTGCCAGCAGCTTCCCCGGGACAGGGAAAGGAAACAATGAGCAGTTCTTC. Translating gives CASSFPGTGKGNNEQFF.

This clonotype was seen a few times. The chain combines TRBV6-2 or TRBV6-3 with TRBJ1-1, with a weak D call TRBD1 (6 bases). The V end was cut by 5 bases, the J end by 5 bases, with 18 bases between. Germline values: CDR1 MNHEY, CDR2 SVGEGT. The CDR3 contains 15 residues. CDR3 residues: CASSTRGQARTEAFF. The CDR3, as DNA: TGTGCCAGCAGTACCAGGGGTCAGGCGAGGACTGAAGCTTTCTTT.

This clonotype has a handful of counts. The V gene is TRBV5-1, the J gene TRBJ2-1; 7 bases fit TRBD1. The CDR3 runs 14 residues. V lost 0 bases to trimming and J lost 6 bases; unmatched junction nucleotides: 3. Germline V gene sequence: CDR1 SGHRS, CDR2 YFSETQ. CDR3 loop: CASSLVNRGNEQFF. The CDR3 bases are TGCGCCAGCAGCTTGGTCAACAGGGGCAATGAGCAGTTCTTC.

This clonotype was counted between two and nine times. V and J are TRBV25-1 and TRBJ2-7; 13 positions agree with TRBD2. CDR3 length equals 21 residues. Trimming cost V 8 bases and J 1 base; bases outside gene matches: 23. Germline values: CDR1 MGHDK, CDR2 SYGVNS. CDR3 in amino acids: CASSRQGASTSGGFKSYEQYF. Here the CDR3 DNA reads TGTGCCAGCTCACGACAGGGCGCCTCGACTAGCGGGGGGTTTAAGTCCTACGAGCAGTACTTC.